These 9 T cell receptor beta chains were sequenced from one sample in a study of blood T cells in healthy people across ages. Primed by a sample-barcoded 5' primer and a J-beta primer mix, a second PCR proceeded for about 7 to 11 cycles. TCRdb reanalysed the 5' RACE reads using MiXCR and keeps one entry per CDR3 protein. The sample records 1.5 million to 2 million distinct CDR3 sequences, roughly 28% being singletons. Sequencing was carried out using blood. Receptor source: a woman aged 25-40 years in good health.

The sample holds a few counts of this clonotype. CDR3 residues: CASRNLGAPSTEAFF. CDR3 sequence (DNA): TGTGCCAGCAGAAATCTGGGGGCGCCGAGCACTGAAGCTTTCTTT. This chain links TRBV12-3 or TRBV12-4 with TRBJ1-1; the D gene is possibly TRBD1 (6 bases). V dropped 6 bases and J dropped 4 bases, with 18 bases sitting between them. The CDR3 spans 15 residues.

This clonotype was picked up one time. A read error is possible here, since a much larger clone lies one base away. The rearrangement links TRBV20-1 to TRBJ2-3; TRBD2 aligns across 9 bases. The V gene end was trimmed by 0 bases and the J gene end by 2 bases; junction bases not matched to a gene: 3. The CDR3 runs 15 residues. Germline-derived CDR1 and CDR2 are DFQATT and SNEGSKA (reference sequence). CDR3 sequence (DNA): TGCAGTGCTAGAGATCTAGCGGGATACACAGATACGCAGTATTTT. Amino acids: CSARDLAGYTDTQYF.

The gene calls are TRBV7-9 and TRBJ2-7, with D possibly matching TRBD2 (7 bases). Trimming took off 5 bases at V and 2 bases at J, with 16 bases between the two ends. Germline CDR1 is SEHNR and CDR2 is FQNEAQ (reference sequence). The CDR3 runs 15 residues. Written as DNA, the CDR3 is TGTGCCAGCAGCCTAACTGGGGGGGCAACCTACGAGCAGTACTTC. Protein: CASSLTGGATYEQYF.

This clonotype was seen ten or more times. V is TRBV3-1 and J is TRBJ2-1; D might be TRBD2 (6 bases). Germline-derived CDR1 and CDR2 are LGHDT and YNNKEL (reference sequence). CDR3 length equals 12 residues. Trimming stripped 1 base from V and 9 bases from J, with 7 bases between. CDR3 nucleotides: TGTGCCAGCAGCCAAGGGAGGGGTGAGCAGTTCTTC. Its translation is CASSQGRGEQFF.

This clonotype appeared a few times. The V gene is TRBV7-9, the J gene TRBJ1-4; no clear D gene. Germline loops: CDR1 SEHNR, CDR2 FQNEAQ (reference sequence). Trimming removed 3 bases from V and 4 bases from J, with 6 bases in between. CDR3 length equals 13 residues. The CDR3 region has the DNA TGTGCCAGCAGCTTTGAGGTTAATGAAAAACTGTTTTTT. It specifies CASSFEVNEKLFF. Supplemented by reference TRBV7-9 and TRBJ1-4, the full variable domain reads DTGVSQNPRHKITKRGQNVTFRCDPISEHNRLYWYRQTLGQGPEFLTYFQNEAQLEKSRLLSDRFSAERPKGSFSTLEIQRTEQGDSAMYLCASSFEVNEKLFFGSGTQLSVL.

CDR3 protein: CASSLAGFNSPLHF. The CDR3 nucleotides read TGCGCCAGCAGCTTGGCAGGGTTTAATTCACCCCTCCACTTT. The rearrangement links TRBV5-1 to TRBJ1-6, with D possibly TRBD1 on 5 matching bases. Germline V CDR1 and CDR2: SGHRS, YFSETQ. Trimming stripped 0 bases from V and 6 bases from J, with 7 bases between. The CDR3 covers 14 residues.

The DNA for the CDR3 is TGTGCCAGCAGTTTCGCCAGCGGGAGGGCCTACGAGCAGTACTTC. Protein: CASSFASGRAYEQYF. The rearrangement joins TRBV27 to TRBJ2-7, with 10 bases fitting TRBD2. With V trimmed by 3 bases and J by 2 bases, 4 bases remained unmatched. In germline, CDR1 is MNHEY, CDR2 SMNVEV (reference sequence). This CDR3 contains 15 residues.

There are many counts of this clonotype. The chain carries TRBV4-2 and TRBJ2-7, with TRBD2 matching over 8 bases. V shed 1 base and J 0 bases; nucleotides not matched to a gene: 5. The CDR3 is 16 amino acids. From germline, CDR1 is LGHNA and CDR2 YNFKEQ. The CDR3 DNA follows: TGTGCCAGCAGCCAAGTCGTAGCGGGGAGCTCCTACGAGCAGTACTTC. Residues: CASSQVVAGSSYEQYF.

The CDR3 sequence: CSALRRDGDQPQHF. The CDR3 nucleotides are TGCAGTGCCCTCCGCCGGGACGGGGATCAGCCCCAGCATTTT. This chain joins TRBV20-1 and TRBJ1-5; tentative D call: TRBD1 (5 bases). Germline values: CDR1 DFQATT, CDR2 SNEGSKA (reference sequence). V lost 6 bases to trimming and J lost 5 bases, with 17 bases between them. The length of the CDR3 is 14 residues.